The TCR beta chain described here comes from a study of cytomegalovirus exposure and HLA in healthy donors. Findings of the study overall: In a later analysis, parvovirus B19, influenza, CMV and Epstein-Barr virus appeared linked to several top co-occurrence clusters.

Details on this clone: What it recognizes is unknown.

A multiplex PCR was run with 60 Vbeta primers and 13 Jbeta primers. Sequenced by immunoSEQ multiplex PCR; TCRdb stores in-frame clones only, minus some. The sample holds a few hundred thousand clones; approximately 79% are singletons and the top ten take 0.22%. The sample was PBMCs. The source is a girl aged 2-10 years in good health and CMV-seronegative.

The CDR3 coding sequence is TGTGCCAGCACCCGCCTCAAACGGGGACAGGGGGGAGATGGCTACACCTTC. It translates to CASTRLKRGQGGDGYTF. The rearrangement uses TRBV5-4 and TRBJ1-2; 11 bases fit TRBD1. The CDR3 has 17 amino acids. J was trimmed by 6 bases and V by 6 bases; bases with no gene match: 16. Germline V lookup: CDR1 SGHNT, CDR2 YYREEE (reference sequence).